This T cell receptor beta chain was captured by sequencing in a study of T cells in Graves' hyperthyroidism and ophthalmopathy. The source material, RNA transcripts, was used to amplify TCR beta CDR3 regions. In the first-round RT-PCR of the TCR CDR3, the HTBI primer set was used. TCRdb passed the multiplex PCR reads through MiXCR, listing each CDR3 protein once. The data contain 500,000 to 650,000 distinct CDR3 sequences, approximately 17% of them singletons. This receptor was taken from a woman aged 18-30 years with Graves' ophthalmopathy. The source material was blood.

The CDR3 reads CASSLGLAGGPRGSTDTQYF. CDR3 coding DNA: TGTGCCAGCAGCTTGGGACTAGCGGGGGGGCCGAGAGGGAGCACAGATACGCAGTATTTT. This chain joins TRBV5-8 and TRBJ2-3; TRBD2 aligns across 14 bases. CDR3 length equals 20 residues. The J segment lost 0 bases and the V segment lost 0 bases, leaving 9 bases of the junction unmatched. Germline V gene lookup returns CDR1 SGHTS and CDR2 YDEGEE.